Below, 16 T cell receptor beta chains from the same sample are listed, as sequenced in a study of Ad26.COV2.S vaccination and SARS-CoV-2 variants. The table came from immunoSEQ multiplex PCR; TCRdb's copy has only in-frame clones and leaves some out. Of some 520,000 clones in the sample, about 83% were seen once. The treatment here: about 20 received Ad26.COV2.S at low or high dose, single or two shots; five or six received placebo; per-sample allocation not given. Specimens were obtained on day 63 following the first vaccine or placebo injection. Sequencing was performed on peripheral blood, taken in a trial of Ad26.COV2.S vaccine versus placebo. Receptor source: a person aged 18-65 years who received the Ad26.COV2.S COVID-19 vaccine or a placebo.

The V and J genes are TRBV3-1 (or the pseudogene TRBV3-2) and TRBJ1-5, with 7 positions matching TRBD1. Germline lookup yields CDR1 LGHDT and CDR2 YNNKEL (reference sequence). With 1 base clipped from V and 6 bases from J, the junction kept 3 bases outside the gene matches. The CDR3 is made up of 14 amino acids. The CDR3 spells CASSQGGGGQPQHF. The DNA for the CDR3 is TGTGCCAGCAGCCAAGGAGGGGGCGGTCAGCCCCAGCATTTT.

The rearrangement uses TRBV14 and TRBJ2-2; D call uncertain. The ends were cut back, 3 bases at V and 8 bases at J, with 13 bases in the middle. CDR3 size: 14 residues. Germline CDR1 reads SGHDN; CDR2 reads FVKESK. For the CDR3, the DNA is TGTGCCAGCAGCCATTGGGATCCCCCAGGGGAGCTGTTTTTT. The encoded protein is CASSHWDPPGELFF.

V gene TRBV9 combines with J gene TRBJ2-5, with 10 bases identical to TRBD1. CDR3 length equals 17 residues. The germline V gene encodes CDR1 SGDLS and CDR2 YYNGEE. V shed 4 bases and J 3 bases; nucleotides not matched to a gene: 12. The CDR3 protein is CASSPRQGALPEETQYF. The CDR3 DNA reads as TGTGCCAGCAGCCCCCGACAGGGGGCTTTGCCCGAAGAGACCCAGTACTTC.

The rearrangement joins TRBV7-9 to TRBJ2-1, with D perhaps TRBD1 (8 bases). Per the germline V gene, CDR1 is SEHNR and CDR2 is FQNEAQ (reference sequence). V dropped 5 bases and J dropped 14 bases, with 16 bases sitting between them. This CDR3 has 12 residues. For the CDR3, the DNA is TGTGCCAGCAGCCCCGGGAGGACAGGGAAGTTCTTC. Its translation: CASSPGRTGKFF.

In its sample, this clone was seen once. The CDR3: CASSLVGFNRGLEQYF. CDR3 nucleotide sequence: TGTGCCAGCAGCTTAGTAGGGTTTAACAGGGGTTTGGAGCAGTACTTC. J is TRBJ2-7 and V is TRBV11-2; 7 nucleotides line up with TRBD1. The germline V gene has CDR1 SGHAT and CDR2 FQNNGV. The CDR3 is 16 residues long. The V segment lost 1 base and the J segment 7 bases; nucleotides outside the gene matches: 13.

The V and J genes are TRBV4-2 and TRBJ1-1, with 9 bases that match TRBD1. Germline V gene sequence: CDR1 LGHNA, CDR2 YNFKEQ. Trimming cost V 3 bases and J 5 bases; bases outside gene matches: 7. The CDR3 has 15 amino acids. The DNA of the CDR3 is TGTGCCAGCAGCCATTATACAGGGGGCAGGACTGAAGCTTTCTTT. Its translation: CASSHYTGGRTEAFF.

J is TRBJ1-6 and V is TRBV28, with 8 bases lining up with TRBD1. The length of the CDR3 is 15 residues. Germline values: CDR1 MDHEN, CDR2 SYDVKM. V trimming: 4 bases; J trimming: 9 bases; junction bases outside the gene matches: 8. CDR3 nucleotides: TGTGCCAGCAGTTCCATGACAGGGGAGGCTTCACCCCTCCACTTT. Protein: CASSSMTGEASPLHF.

The genes are TRBV9 and TRBJ1-1, with D hard to call. The CDR3 spans 13 residues. Germline CDR1 SGDLS, CDR2 YYNGEE. V was shortened by 3 bases and J by 5 bases, with 11 bases between the two germline ends. CDR3 bases: TGTGCCAGCAGCGCCCTAGGGTGGACTGAAGCTTTCTTT. It is translated as CASSALGWTEAFF. Combining the CDR3 with reference TRBV9 and TRBJ1-1 gives the whole variable domain DSGVTQTPKHLITATGQRVTLRCSPRSGDLSVYWYQQSLDQGLQFLIQYYNGEERAKGNILERFSAQQFPDLHSELNLSSLELGDSALYFCASSALGWTEAFFGQGTRLTVV.

The V call is TRBV28, the J call TRBJ2-7, with D possibly being TRBD1 (6 bases). The germline CDR1 and CDR2 sequences are MDHEN and SYDVKM. Trimming left V 6 bases short and J 3 bases short, with 18 bases between. The CDR3 extends over 15 amino acids. The CDR3 DNA reads TGTGCCAGCAGCCAAAACAGGGCCCCAAACTACGAGCAGTACTTC. Protein sequence: CASSQNRAPNYEQYF.

This clone showed up just once. This chain joins TRBV23-1 and TRBJ1-2, with 12 bases that match TRBD1. TRBV23-1 is designated an ORF whose function remains uncertain. After removal of 8 bases from V and 3 bases from J, the junction contained 19 bases not matched to a gene. The CDR3 length is 19 residues. The chain's CDR3 is CASYLNTGQGALGDYGYTF. The CDR3 DNA sequence: TGCGCCAGCTACCTAAATACGGGACAGGGGGCCTTGGGGGACTATGGCTACACCTTC.

V and J are TRBV7-2 and TRBJ2-7, with D possibly being TRBD2 (6 bases). The V gene lost 3 bases and the J gene lost 0 bases, with 15 bases spanning the gap. Germline CDR1 and CDR2: SGHTA and FQGNSA. This CDR3 region has 16 residues. The CDR3 loop reads CASSLSAGQGSYEQYF. In DNA form, the CDR3 reads TGTGCCAGCAGCTTGAGTGCGGGGCAGGGCTCCTACGAGCAGTACTTC.

The rearrangement joins TRBV9 to TRBJ2-7; D unclear. Germline V gives CDR1 SGDLS, CDR2 YYNGEE. V lost 0 bases, J lost 3 bases, and 7 bases lay in between. CDR3 length: 13 amino acids. Here the CDR3 DNA reads TGTGCCAGCAGCGTAGAAGACCACTACGAGCAGTACTTC. This sequence encodes CASSVEDHYEQYF.

A single count supports this clone. The rearrangement uses TRBV27 and TRBJ2-7; no clear D. V was cut by 5 bases and J by 6 bases, with 20 bases left in between. Germline assignment: CDR1 MNHEY and CDR2 SMNVEV (reference sequence). This CDR3 is 15 amino acids long. The CDR3 sequence: CASSPAALSDREQYF. CDR3 sequence (DNA): TGTGCCAGCAGTCCAGCAGCCCTATCGGACCGCGAGCAGTACTTC.

This chain joins TRBV12-2 and TRBJ2-4. TRBV12-2 is designated a pseudogene. This CDR3 has 15 amino acids. In DNA, the CDR3 is TGTGCAAGTCGCGGCCGGGACCGAGCCAAAAACATTCAGTACTTC. Its translation is CASRGRDRAKNIQYF.

This clone appeared a single time. The chain is built from TRBV5-1 and TRBJ2-1; TRBD2 might be the D (6 bases). Deletions cut 4 bases from V and 11 bases from J, with 22 bases between. Germline loops: CDR1 SGHRS, CDR2 YFSETQ. The CDR3 runs to 15 residues. In nucleotides, the CDR3 is TGCGCCAGCAGCCTACGGGCTACCTTGGGGGGTAAGCAGTTCTTC. It is translated as CASSLRATLGGKQFF. Full variable domain (remainder filled in from reference TRBV5-1 and TRBJ2-1): KAGVTQTPRYLIKTRGQQVTLSCSPISGHRSVSWYQQTPGQGLQFLFEYFSETQRNKGNFPGRFSGRQFSNSRSEMNVSTLELGDSALYLCASSLRATLGGKQFFGPGTRLTVL.

This chain uses TRBV7-9 with TRBJ2-1; TRBD2 matches 16 bases. Germline V gene sequence: CDR1 SEHNR, CDR2 FQNEAQ (reference sequence). V dropped 3 bases and J dropped 10; count of bases not matched to a gene: 9. This CDR3 is built from 17 residues. Here the CDR3 DNA reads TGTGCCAGCAGCTTCGTCCCGGGACTAGCGGGAGGGCGGGAGCAGTTCTTC. Amino acids: CASSFVPGLAGGREQFF.